This entry is about one TCR beta chain. Which antigen it targets is not known. No qualities accompany the bases; no much larger clone lies one base away. Collaborating institutions collected whole blood in K2EDTA tubes following their own protocols. For TCRbeta analysis, collaborators shipped samples in one of three forms: frozen whole blood, isolated PBMCs, or DNA extracted from either of those sample types. Between the V and J ends, shortened by 2 bases and 7 bases respectively, the junction contains 12 bases. CDR1 and CDR2 are drawn from the germline V gene: SGHRS, YFSETQ. The CDR3 goes from the cysteine to the phenylalanine over 14 residues. The read is trimmed to its CDR3 DNA, 42 bases read in frame from base 1. This specimen comes from a study of blood T cell repertoires in COVID-19 (dated by TCRdb to the early 2020s). At the level of the whole study: Collaborator samples came from the United States, Italy and Spain and covered acute and convalescent phases of COVID-19. The repertoires were released in a freely available public database meant as a resource for research on the immune response to SARS-CoV-2. The material from the prospective study consisted of cDNA or gDNA derived from T cells, B-cell-depleted T cells, or PBMCs. Samples were obtained from the ongoing ImmuneRACE study (first 160 participants) and from over a thousand subjects provided by 6 global collaborators. Where available, HLA class I and class II types were taken from metadata supplied by the sample provider and were not determined by assay-based typing. Subjects who had been exposed to COVID-19, were actively infected with it, or had recovered from it provided the deeply sampled blood TCRbeta repertoires that made up the dataset. A de-identified subject ID, COVID-19 status, age in years and sex were almost always included in the sample metadata. What the work shows at the level of the full study, not this receptor alone: The amount of clinical and demographic metadata varied by source and participant and was provided uncurated.

TCRbeta CDR3 regions were amplified from genomic DNA by means of the immunoSEQ Assay, a bias-controlled multiplex PCR. On the authors' methods: Within the assay, amplification of reference gene primers was used to estimate how many nucleated cells each sample contained. Sequence reads were collapsed and filtered to measure the absolute abundance of every unique TCRbeta CDR3 rearrangement. For each sample, productive Simpson clonality was calculated by taking the square root of Simpson's diversity index across productive rearrangements. TCRdb mirrors the immuneACCESS table, restricted to in-frame sequences. Some clones are absent from its copies; in checked studies, under half trace to an unresolved V gene, and the reason for the others is unknown. V and J calls and clone size are as listed in that table; D and trimming were resolved from the DNA. Here the sample has 90,000 to 150,000 clones; about 79% occur a single time. The ten largest clonotypes hold approximately 3.9% of the sample.

The sequence joins TRBV5-1 to TRBJ2-2; the D region possibly corresponds to TRBD1 (6 bases align). Sequencing used peripheral blood. The receptor's source is a woman of 80 years or more with acute or convalescent COVID-19. The DNA sequence is given as TGCGCCAGCAGCTTAGATACAGGGATCGGGGAGCTGTTTTTT. It encodes CASSLDTGIGELFF. The CDR3 plus the reference TRBV5-1 and TRBJ2-2 genes for the other parts give the full variable domain: KAGVTQTPRYLIKTRGQQVTLSCSPISGHRSVSWYQQTPGQGLQFLFEYFSETQRNKGNFPGRFSGRQFSNSRSEMNVSTLELGDSALYLCASSLDTGIGELFFGEGSRLTVL.